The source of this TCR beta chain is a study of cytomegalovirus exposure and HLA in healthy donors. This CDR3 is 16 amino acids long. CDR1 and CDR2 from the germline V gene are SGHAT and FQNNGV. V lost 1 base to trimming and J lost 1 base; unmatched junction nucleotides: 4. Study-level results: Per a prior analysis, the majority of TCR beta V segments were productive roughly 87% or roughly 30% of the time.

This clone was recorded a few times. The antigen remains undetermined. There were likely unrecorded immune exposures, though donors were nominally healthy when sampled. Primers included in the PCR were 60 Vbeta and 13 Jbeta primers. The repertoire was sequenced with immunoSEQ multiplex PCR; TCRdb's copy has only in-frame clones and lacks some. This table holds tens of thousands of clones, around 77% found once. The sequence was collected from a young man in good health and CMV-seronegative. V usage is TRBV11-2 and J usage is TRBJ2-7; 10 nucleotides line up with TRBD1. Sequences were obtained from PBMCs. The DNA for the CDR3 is TGTGCCAGCAGCTTAGGGACAGGGGGTATATCCTACGAGCAGTACTTC. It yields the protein CASSLGTGGISYEQYF.